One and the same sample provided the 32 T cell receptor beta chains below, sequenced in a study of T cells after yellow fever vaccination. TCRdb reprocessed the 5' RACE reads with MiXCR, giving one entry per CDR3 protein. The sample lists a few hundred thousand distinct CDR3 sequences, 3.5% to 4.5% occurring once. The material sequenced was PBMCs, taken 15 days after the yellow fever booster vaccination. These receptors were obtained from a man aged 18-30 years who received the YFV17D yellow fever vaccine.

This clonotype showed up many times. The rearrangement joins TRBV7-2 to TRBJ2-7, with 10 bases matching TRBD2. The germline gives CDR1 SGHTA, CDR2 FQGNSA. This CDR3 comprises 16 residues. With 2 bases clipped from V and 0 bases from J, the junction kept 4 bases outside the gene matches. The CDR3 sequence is CASSLPTSGDSYEQYF. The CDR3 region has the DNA TGTGCCAGCAGCTTACCTACTAGCGGGGACTCCTACGAGCAGTACTTC.

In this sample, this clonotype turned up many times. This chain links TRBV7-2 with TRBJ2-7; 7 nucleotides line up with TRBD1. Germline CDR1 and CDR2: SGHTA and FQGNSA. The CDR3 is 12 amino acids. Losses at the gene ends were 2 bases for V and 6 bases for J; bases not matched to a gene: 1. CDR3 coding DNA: TGTGCCAGCAGCTTAAACAGGGGCGAGCAGTACTTC. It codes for CASSLNRGEQYF.

CDR3 nucleotides: TGCAGTGCTAGAGACTGGGACAGGCCCTACGAGCAGTACTTC. It is translated as CSARDWDRPYEQYF. The J gene is TRBJ2-7, the V gene TRBV20-1, with 8 bases that match TRBD1. The CDR3 has 14 residues. Germline V gene lookup returns CDR1 DFQATT and CDR2 SNEGSKA (reference sequence). The V gene end was trimmed by 0 bases and the J gene end by 2 bases; junction bases not matched to a gene: 3.

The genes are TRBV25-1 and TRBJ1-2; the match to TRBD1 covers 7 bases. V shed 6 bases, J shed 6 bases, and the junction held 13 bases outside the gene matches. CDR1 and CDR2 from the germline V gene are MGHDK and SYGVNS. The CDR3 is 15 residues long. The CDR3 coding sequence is TGTGCCAGCAGCCCCGCAGACAGGGCGGGAAATGGCTACACCTTC. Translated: CASSPADRAGNGYTF.

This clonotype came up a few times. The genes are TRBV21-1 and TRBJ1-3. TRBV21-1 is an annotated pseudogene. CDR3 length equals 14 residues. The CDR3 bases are TGTGCCAGCAACAAAAAGGCCTCGGGATTAACCATATATTTT. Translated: CASNKKASGLTIYF.

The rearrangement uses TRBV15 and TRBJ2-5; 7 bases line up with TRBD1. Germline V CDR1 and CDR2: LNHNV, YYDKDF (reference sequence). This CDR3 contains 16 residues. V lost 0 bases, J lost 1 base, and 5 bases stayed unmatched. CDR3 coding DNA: TGTGCCACCAGCAGAGATCGGGACAGACCCCAAGAGACCCAGTACTTC. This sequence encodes CATSRDRDRPQETQYF.

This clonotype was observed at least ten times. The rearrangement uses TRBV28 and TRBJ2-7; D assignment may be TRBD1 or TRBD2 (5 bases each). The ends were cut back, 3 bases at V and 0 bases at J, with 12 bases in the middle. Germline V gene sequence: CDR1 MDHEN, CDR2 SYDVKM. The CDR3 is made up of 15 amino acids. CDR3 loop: CASSFAPGPSYEQYV. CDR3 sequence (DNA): TGTGCCAGCAGTTTTGCGCCGGGACCCTCCTACGAGCAGTACGTC.

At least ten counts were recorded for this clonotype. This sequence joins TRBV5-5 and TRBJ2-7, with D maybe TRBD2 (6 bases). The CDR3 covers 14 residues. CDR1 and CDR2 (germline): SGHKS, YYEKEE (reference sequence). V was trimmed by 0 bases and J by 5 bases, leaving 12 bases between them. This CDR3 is CASSLDPTSNEQYF. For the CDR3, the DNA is TGTGCCAGCAGCTTGGACCCGACTAGTAACGAGCAGTACTTC.

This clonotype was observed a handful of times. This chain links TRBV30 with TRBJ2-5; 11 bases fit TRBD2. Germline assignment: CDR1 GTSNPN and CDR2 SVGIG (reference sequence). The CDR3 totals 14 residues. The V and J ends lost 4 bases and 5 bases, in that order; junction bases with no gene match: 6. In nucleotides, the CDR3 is TGTGCCTGGACTCTTTTAGCGGGGGGGGAGACCCAGTACTTC. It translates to CAWTLLAGGETQYF.

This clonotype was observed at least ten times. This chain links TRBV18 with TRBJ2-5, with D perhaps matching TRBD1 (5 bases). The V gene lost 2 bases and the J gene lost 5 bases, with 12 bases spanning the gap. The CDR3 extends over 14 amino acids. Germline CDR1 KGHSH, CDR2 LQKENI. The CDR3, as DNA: TGTGCCAGCTCACCAACCGCAGGGCGGGAGACCCAGTACTTC. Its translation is CASSPTAGRETQYF.

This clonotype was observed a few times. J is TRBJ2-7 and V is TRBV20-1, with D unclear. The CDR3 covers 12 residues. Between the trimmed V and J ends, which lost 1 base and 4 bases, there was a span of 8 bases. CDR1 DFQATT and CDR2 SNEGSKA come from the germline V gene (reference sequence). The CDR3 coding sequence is TGCAGTGCTAGAGGGGCCGGGTACGAGCAGTACGTC. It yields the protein CSARGAGYEQYV.

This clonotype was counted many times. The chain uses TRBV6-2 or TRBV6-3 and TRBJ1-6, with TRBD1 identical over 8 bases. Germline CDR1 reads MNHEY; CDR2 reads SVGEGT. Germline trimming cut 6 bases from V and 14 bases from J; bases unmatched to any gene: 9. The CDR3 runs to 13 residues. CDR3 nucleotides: TGTGCCAGCAGCGACCCGGGACAGGACGCCCTCCACTTT. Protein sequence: CASSDPGQDALHF.

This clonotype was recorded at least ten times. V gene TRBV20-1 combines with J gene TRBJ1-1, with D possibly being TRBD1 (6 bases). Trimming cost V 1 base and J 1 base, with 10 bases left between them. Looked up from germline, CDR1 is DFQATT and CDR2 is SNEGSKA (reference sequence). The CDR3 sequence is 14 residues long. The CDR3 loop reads CSARGGARNTEAFF. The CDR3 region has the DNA TGCAGTGCTAGAGGGGGGGCTCGGAACACTGAAGCTTTCTTT.

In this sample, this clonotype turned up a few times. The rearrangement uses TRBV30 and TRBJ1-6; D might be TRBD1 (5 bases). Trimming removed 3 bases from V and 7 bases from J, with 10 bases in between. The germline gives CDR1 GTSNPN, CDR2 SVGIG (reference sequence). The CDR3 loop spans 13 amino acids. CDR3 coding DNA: TGTGCCTGGAGCCCGGGACTAAATTCACCCCTCCACTTT. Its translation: CAWSPGLNSPLHF.

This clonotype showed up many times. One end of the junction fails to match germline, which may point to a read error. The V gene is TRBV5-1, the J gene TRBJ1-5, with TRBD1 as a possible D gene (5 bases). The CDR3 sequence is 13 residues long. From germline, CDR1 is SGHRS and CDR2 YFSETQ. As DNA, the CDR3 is TGTGCCAGCAGCCCGGGGGGCAATCAGCCCCAGCATTTT. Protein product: CASSPGGNQPQHF.

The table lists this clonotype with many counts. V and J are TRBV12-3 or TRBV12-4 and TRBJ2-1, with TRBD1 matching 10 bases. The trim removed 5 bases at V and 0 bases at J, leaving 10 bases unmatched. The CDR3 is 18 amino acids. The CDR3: CASSHDRGRYRSYNEQFF. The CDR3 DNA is TGTGCCAGCAGTCATGACAGGGGGCGATATCGCTCCTACAATGAGCAGTTCTTC.

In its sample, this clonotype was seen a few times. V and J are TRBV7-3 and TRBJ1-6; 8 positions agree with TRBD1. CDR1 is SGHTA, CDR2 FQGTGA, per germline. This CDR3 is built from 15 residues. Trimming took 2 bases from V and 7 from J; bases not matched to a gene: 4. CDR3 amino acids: CASSLSGTGNSPLHF. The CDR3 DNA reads TGTGCCAGCAGCTTATCAGGGACAGGAAATTCACCCCTCCACTTT.

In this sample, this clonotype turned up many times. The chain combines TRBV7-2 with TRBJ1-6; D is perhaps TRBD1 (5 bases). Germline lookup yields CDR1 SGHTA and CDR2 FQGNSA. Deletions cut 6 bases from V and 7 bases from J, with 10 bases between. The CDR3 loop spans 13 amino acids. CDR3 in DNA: TGTGCCAGCAGGGTCGGGGGGAATTCACCCCTCCACTTT. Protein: CASRVGGNSPLHF.

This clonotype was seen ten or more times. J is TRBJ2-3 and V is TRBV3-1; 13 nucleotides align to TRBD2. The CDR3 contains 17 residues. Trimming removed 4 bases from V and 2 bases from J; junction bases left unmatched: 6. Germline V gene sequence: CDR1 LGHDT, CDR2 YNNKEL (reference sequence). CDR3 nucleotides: TGTGCCAGCAGCCCGACTAGCGGGGGGACACTCACAGATACGCAGTATTTT. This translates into CASSPTSGGTLTDTQYF.

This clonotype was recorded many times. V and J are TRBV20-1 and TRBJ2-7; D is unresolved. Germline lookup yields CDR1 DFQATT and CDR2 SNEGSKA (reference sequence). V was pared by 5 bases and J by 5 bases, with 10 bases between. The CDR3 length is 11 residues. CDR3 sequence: CSASRSDEQYV. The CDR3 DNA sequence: TGCAGTGCTTCAAGGAGTGACGAGCAGTACGTC.

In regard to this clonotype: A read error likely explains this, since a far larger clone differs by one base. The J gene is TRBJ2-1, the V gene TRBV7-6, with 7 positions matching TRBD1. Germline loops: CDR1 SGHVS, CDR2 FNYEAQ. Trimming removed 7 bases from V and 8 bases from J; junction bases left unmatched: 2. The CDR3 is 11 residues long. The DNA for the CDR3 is TGTGCCAGCATCAGGGGGTATGAGCAGTTCTTC. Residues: CASIRGYEQFF.

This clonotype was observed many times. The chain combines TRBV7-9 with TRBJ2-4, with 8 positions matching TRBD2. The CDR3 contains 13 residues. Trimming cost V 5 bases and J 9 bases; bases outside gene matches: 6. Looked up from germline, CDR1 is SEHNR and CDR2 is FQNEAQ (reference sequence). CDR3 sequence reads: CASSRGLAGIQYF. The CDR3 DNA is TGTGCCAGCAGCCGTGGACTAGCCGGCATTCAGTACTTC.

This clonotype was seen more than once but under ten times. As DNA, the CDR3 is TGTGCCAGCAGTTTATGGCAGGGAGATGGCTACACCTTC. Its translation is CASSLWQGDGYTF. The chain joins TRBV28 to TRBJ1-2; tentatively, D is TRBD1 (5 bases). CDR3 size: 13 residues. Trimming left V 0 bases short and J 6 bases short, with 8 bases between. Germline values: CDR1 MDHEN, CDR2 SYDVKM.

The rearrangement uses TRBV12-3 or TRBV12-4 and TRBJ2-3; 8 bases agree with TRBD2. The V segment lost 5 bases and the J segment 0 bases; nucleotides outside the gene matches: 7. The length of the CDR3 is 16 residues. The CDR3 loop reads CASSPLAGTSTDTQYF. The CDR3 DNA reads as TGTGCCAGCAGTCCCTTAGCGGGGACTAGCACAGATACGCAGTATTTT.

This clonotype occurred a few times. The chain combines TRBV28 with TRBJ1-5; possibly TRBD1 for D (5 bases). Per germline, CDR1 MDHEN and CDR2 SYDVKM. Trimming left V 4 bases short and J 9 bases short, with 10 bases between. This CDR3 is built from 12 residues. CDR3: CASSSPGLPQHF. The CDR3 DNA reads TGTGCCAGCAGTTCCCCGGGGCTGCCCCAGCATTTT.

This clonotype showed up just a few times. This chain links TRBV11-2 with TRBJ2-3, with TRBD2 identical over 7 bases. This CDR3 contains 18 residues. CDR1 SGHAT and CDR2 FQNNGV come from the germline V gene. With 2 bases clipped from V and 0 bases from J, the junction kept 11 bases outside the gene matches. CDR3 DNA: TGTGCCAGCAGCTTAAATATGCCTAGCGGAATTAGCACAGATACGCAGTATTTT. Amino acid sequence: CASSLNMPSGISTDTQYF. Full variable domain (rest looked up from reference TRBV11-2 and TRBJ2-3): EAGVAQSPRYKIIEKRQSVAFWCNPISGHATLYWYQQILGQGPKLLIQFQNNGVVDDSQLPKDRFSAERLKGVDSTLKIQPAKLEDSAVYLCASSLNMPSGISTDTQYFGPGTRLTVL.

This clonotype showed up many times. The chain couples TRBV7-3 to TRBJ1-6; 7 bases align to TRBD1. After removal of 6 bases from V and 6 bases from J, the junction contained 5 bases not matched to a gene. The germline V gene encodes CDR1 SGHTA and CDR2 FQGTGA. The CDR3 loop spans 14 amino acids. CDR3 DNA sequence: TGTGCCAGCAGTTCCGGGACAGCTAATTCACCCCTCCACTTT. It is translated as CASSSGTANSPLHF.

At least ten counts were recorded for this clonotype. The CDR3: CATSSGQVTEAFF. The CDR3 DNA follows: TGTGCCACCTCCTCAGGGCAGGTCACTGAAGCTTTCTTT. The V and J genes are TRBV15 and TRBJ1-1, with D tentatively TRBD1 (5 bases). The germline V gene encodes CDR1 LNHNV and CDR2 YYDKDF (reference sequence). V was cut by 8 bases and J by 4 bases, with 14 bases left in between. This CDR3 is built from 13 residues.

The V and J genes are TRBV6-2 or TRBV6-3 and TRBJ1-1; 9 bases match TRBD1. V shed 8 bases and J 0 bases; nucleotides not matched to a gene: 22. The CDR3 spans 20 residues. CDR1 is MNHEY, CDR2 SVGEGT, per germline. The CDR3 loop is CASPPGQGERLPRLNTEAFF. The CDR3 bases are TGTGCCAGCCCTCCGGGACAGGGAGAACGACTACCAAGATTGAACACTGAAGCTTTCTTT.

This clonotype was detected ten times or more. The CDR3: CASSAPEGGKTDTQYF. In DNA form, the CDR3 reads TGCGCCAGCAGCGCCCCCGAAGGGGGGAAGACAGATACGCAGTATTTT. The chain employs TRBV5-1 and TRBJ2-3; D may match TRBD1 or TRBD2 (6 bases each). The V gene lost 4 bases and the J gene lost 3 bases, with 18 bases spanning the gap. CDR1 and CDR2 from the germline V gene are SGHRS and YFSETQ. The CDR3 runs 16 residues.

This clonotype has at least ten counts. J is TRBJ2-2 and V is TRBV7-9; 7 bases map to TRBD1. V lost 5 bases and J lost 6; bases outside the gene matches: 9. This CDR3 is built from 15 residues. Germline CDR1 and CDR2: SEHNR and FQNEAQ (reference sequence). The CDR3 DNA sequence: TGTGCCAGCAGCGCCTGGGACAGCGTCTCCGGGGAGCTGTTTTTT. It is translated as CASSAWDSVSGELFF. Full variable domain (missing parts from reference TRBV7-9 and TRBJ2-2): DTGVSQNPRHKITKRGQNVTFRCDPISEHNRLYWYRQTLGQGPEFLTYFQNEAQLEKSRLLSDRFSAERPKGSFSTLEIQRTEQGDSAMYLCASSAWDSVSGELFFGEGSRLTVL.

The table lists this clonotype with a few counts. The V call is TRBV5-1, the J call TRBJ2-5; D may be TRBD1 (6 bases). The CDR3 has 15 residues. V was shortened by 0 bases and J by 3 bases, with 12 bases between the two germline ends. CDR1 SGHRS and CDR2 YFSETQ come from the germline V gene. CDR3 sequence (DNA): TGCGCCAGCAGCTTGGAAGGGACAAGGGAAGAGACCCAGTACTTC. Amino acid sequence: CASSLEGTREETQYF.